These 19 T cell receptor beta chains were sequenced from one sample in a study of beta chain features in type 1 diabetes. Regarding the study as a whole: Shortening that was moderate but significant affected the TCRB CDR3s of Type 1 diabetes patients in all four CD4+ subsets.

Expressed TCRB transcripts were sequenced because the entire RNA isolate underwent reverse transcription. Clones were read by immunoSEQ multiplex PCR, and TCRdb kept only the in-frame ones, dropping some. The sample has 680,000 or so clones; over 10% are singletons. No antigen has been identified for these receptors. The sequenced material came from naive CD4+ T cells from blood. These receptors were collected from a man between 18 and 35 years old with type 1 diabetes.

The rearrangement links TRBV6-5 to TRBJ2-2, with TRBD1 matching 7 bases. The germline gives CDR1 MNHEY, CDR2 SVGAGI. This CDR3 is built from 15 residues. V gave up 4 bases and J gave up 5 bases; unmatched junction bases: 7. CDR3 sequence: CASSSPTGITGELFF. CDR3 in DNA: TGTGCCAGCAGTTCCCCGACAGGGATTACCGGGGAGCTGTTTTTT.

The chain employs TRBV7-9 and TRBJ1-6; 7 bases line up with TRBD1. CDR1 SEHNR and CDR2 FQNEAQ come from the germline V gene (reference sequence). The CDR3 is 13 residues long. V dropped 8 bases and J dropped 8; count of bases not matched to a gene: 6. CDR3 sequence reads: CASRRDRDSPLHF. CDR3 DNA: TGTGCCAGCCGTCGGGACAGAGATTCACCCCTCCACTTT.

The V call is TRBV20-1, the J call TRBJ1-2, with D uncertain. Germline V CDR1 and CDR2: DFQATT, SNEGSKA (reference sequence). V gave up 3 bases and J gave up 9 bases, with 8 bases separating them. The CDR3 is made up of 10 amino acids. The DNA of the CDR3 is TGCAGTGCTAGCCCCGCGAGCTACACCTTC. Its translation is CSASPASYTF.

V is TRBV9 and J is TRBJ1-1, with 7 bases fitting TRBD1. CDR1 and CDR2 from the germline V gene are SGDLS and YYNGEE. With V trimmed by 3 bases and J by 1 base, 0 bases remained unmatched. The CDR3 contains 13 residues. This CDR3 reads CASSDRGNTEAFF. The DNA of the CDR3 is TGTGCCAGCAGCGACAGGGGGAACACTGAAGCTTTCTTT.

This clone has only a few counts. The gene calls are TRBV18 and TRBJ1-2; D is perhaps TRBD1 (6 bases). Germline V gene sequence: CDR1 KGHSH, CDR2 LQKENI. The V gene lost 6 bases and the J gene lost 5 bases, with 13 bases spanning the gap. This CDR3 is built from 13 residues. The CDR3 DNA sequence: TGTGCCAGCTCGGGGGGACAAGAGTATGGCTACACCTTC. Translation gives CASSGGQEYGYTF. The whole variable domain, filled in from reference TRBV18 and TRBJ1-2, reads NAGVMQNPRHLVRRRGQEARLRCSPMKGHSHVYWYRQLPEEGLKFMVYLQKENIIDESGMPKERFSAEFPKEGPSILRIQQVVRGDSAAYFCASSGGQEYGYTFGSGTRLTVV.

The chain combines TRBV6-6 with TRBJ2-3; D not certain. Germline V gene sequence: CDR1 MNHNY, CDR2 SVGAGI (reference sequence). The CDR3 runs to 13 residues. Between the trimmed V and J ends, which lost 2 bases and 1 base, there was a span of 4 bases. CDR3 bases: TGTGCCAGCAGTTACCGGGGCACAGATACGCAGTATTTT. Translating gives CASSYRGTDTQYF.

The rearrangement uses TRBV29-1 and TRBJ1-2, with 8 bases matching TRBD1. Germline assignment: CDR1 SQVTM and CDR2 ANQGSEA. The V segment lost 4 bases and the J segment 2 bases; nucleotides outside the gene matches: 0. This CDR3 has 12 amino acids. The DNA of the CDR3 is TGCAGCGTTGGGGACAGGAACTATGGCTACACCTTC. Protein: CSVGDRNYGYTF.

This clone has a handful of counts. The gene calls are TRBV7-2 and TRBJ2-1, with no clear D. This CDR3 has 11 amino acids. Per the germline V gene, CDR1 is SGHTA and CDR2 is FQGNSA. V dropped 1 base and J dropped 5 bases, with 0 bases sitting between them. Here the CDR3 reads CASSLDNEQFF. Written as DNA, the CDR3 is TGTGCCAGCAGCTTAGACAATGAGCAGTTCTTC.

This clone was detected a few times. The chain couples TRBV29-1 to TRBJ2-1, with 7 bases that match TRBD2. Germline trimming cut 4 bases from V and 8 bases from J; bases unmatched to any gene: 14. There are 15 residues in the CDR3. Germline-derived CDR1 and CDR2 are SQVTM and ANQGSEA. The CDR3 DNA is TGCAGCGTTGTGTTAGCGGGCCCGGGGGTGGATGAGCAGTTCTTC. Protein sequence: CSVVLAGPGVDEQFF.

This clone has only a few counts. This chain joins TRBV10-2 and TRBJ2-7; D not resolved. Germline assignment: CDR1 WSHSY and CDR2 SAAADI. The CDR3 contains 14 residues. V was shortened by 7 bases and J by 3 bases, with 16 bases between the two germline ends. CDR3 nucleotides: TGCGCCAGCACCCTAGGCAGGACCGGCTACGAGCAGTACTTC. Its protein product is CASTLGRTGYEQYF.

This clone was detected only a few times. This CDR3 reads CATKGVAGFSGNEQFF. As DNA, the CDR3 is TGTGCCACCAAGGGAGTAGCGGGATTCTCGGGGAATGAGCAGTTCTTC. The chain couples TRBV19 to TRBJ2-1, with 8 bases matching TRBD2. Germline CDR1 LNHDA, CDR2 SQIVND (reference sequence). With V trimmed by 10 bases and J by 7 bases, 18 bases remained unmatched. The CDR3 has 16 amino acids.

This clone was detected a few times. The CDR3 DNA reads TGTGCCAGCAGGCGGAGTGGGGAAGGGACCGATGAGCAGTTCTTC. As protein: CASRRSGEGTDEQFF. The rearrangement links TRBV6-6 to TRBJ2-1; D possibly uses TRBD1 or TRBD2 (5 bases each). The germline V and J ends were trimmed by 6 bases and 8 bases, with 20 bases remaining between them. CDR3 length: 15 residues. Germline assignment: CDR1 MNHNY and CDR2 SVGAGI (reference sequence).

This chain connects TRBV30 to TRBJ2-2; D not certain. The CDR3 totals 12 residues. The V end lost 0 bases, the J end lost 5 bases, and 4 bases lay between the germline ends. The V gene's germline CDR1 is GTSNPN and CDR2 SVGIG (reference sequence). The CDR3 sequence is CAWSVYTGELFF. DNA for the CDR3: TGTGCCTGGAGTGTATATACCGGGGAGCTGTTTTTT.

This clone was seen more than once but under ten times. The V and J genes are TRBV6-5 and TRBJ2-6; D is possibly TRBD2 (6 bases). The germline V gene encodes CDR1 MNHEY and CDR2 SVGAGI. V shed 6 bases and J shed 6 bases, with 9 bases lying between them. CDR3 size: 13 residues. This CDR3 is CASREGMANVLTF. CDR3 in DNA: TGTGCCAGCAGGGAGGGGATGGCCAACGTCCTGACTTTC.

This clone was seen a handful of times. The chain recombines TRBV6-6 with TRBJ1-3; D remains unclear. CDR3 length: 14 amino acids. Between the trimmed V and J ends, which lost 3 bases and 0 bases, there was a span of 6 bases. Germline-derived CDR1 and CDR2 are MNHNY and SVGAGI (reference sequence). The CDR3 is CASSYADSGNTIYF. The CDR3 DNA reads TGTGCCAGCAGTTATGCGGACTCTGGAAACACCATATATTTT.

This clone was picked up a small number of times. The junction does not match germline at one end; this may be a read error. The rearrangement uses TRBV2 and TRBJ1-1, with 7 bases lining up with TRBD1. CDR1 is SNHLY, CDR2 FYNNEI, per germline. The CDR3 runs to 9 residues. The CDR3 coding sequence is TGCGCAGGGGGCACTGAAGCTTTCTTT. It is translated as CAGGTEAFF.

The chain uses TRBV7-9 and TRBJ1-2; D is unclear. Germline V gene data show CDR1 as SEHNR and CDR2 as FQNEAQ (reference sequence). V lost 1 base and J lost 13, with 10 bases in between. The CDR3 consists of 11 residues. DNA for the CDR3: TGTGCCAGCAGCTTAGGAGGGCCGGCCACCTTC. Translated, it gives CASSLGGPATF.

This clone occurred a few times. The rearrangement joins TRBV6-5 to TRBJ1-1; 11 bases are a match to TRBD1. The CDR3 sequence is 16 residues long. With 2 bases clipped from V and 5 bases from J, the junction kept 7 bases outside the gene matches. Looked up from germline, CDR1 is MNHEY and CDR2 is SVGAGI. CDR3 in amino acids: CASSYMRTGGATEAFF. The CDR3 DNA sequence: TGTGCCAGCAGTTACATGAGGACAGGGGGCGCGACTGAAGCTTTCTTT.

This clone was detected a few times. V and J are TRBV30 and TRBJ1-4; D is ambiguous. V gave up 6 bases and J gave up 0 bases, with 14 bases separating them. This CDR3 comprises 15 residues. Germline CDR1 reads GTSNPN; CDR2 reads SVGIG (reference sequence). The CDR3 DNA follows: TGTGCCTGCCCCAGTGTTCTCGCAACTAATGAAAAACTGTTTTTT. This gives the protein CACPSVLATNEKLFF.